This TCR beta chain was profiled in a study of siplizumab effects on memory and regulatory T cells. In the study overall: Paired mixed lymphocyte reactions were set up, with siplizumab at about 0.93 ug/mL or without drug.

Repertoires were generated with immunoSEQ multiplex PCR, while TCRdb's copy carries only in-frame clones and drops some. Here the sample spans 13,000 or so clones, roughly 40% being singletons. This clone was observed once. Antigen unknown. Kept together in coculture, the mixed lymphocyte reaction cells spent about six days at 37°C. CDR3 length: 14 residues. V lost 0 bases and J lost 8, with 11 bases in between. The germline V gene encodes CDR1 SGHDT and CDR2 YYEEEE. The rearrangement uses TRBV5-6 and TRBJ1-4; maybe TRBD1 (6 bases). Sequencing was performed on CFSE-low (dividing) CD8+ T cells sorted from an allogeneic mixed lymphocyte reaction. The receptor comes from a human donor in good health; the cells came from an allogeneic mixed lymphocyte reaction. The CDR3 DNA reads TGTGCCAGCAGCTTGGTGGGGGCGCGAGAAAAACTGTTTTTT. Translating it yields CASSLVGAREKLFF.